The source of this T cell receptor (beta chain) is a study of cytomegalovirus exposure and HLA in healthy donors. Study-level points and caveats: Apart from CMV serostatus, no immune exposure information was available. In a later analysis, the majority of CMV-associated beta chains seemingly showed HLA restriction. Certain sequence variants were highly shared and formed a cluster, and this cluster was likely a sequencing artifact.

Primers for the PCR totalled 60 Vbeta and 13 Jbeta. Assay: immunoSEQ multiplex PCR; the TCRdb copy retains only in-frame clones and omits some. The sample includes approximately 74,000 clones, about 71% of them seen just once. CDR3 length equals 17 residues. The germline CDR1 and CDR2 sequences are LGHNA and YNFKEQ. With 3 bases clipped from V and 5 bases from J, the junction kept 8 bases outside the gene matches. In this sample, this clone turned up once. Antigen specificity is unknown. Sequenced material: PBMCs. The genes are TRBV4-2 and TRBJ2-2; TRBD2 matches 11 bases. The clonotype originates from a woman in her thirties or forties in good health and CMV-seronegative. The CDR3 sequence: CASSHGLTSGVTGELFF. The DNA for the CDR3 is TGTGCCAGCAGCCATGGGTTGACTAGCGGGGTAACCGGGGAGCTGTTTTTT.